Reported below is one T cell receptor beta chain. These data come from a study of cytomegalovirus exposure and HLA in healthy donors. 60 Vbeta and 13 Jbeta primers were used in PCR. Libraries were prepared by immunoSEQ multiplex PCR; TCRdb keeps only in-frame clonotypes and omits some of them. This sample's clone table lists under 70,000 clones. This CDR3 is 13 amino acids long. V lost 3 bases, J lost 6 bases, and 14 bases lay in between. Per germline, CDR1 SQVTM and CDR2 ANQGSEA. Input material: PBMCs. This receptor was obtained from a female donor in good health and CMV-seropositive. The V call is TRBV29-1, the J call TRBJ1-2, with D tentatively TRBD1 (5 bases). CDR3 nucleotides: TGCAGCGTTGACTTATGGGCAGGGCATGGCTACACCTTC. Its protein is CSVDLWAGHGYTF.